The rows below give T cell receptor beta chains drawn from one sample of a study of cytomegalovirus exposure and HLA in healthy donors. Assay: immunoSEQ multiplex PCR; the TCRdb copy retains only in-frame clones and omits some. The table records 110,000 or so clones, approximately 78% of them present only once. The sample consisted of PBMCs. Every receptor here comes from a man in his forties in good health and CMV-seronegative. CDR3s include the opening cysteine and the closing phenylalanine or tryptophan. Fields, in order: J gene, V gene, D gene, CDR3 DNA, CDR3 protein. A D gene is named only where the DNA matches it firmly.

>TRBJ2-7|TRBV2|.
TGTGCCACTAAATCCGTGGCGGGAAGCTCCTACGAGCAGTACTTC
CATKSVAGSSYEQYF
>TRBJ2-7|TRBV23-1|TRBD1
TGCGCGGACAGGCGCAATAACGAGCAGTACTTC
CADRRNNEQYF
>TRBJ1-2|TRBV6-5|.
TGTGCCAGCAGTTACTCGATAGTCTATGGCTACACCTTC
CASSYSIVYGYTF
>TRBJ2-2|TRBV23-1|TRBD1
TGCGCCACGTTAACAGGGGAACCGAACACCGGGGAGCTGTTTTTT
CATLTGEPNTGELFF
>TRBJ1-5|TRBV4-3|.
TGCGCCAGCAGCCAAGATCGCGCCCACAATCAGCCCCAGCATTTT
CASSQDRAHNQPQHF
>TRBJ2-7|TRBV5-1|TRBD1
TGCGCCAGCAGCTCCTGGGCCGGGACAGGGTCGGGCGAGCAGTACTTC
CASSSWAGTGSGEQYF
>TRBJ2-1|TRBV6-8|TRBD2
TGTGCCAGCCCGAGGACTAGCGGGCTCTACAATGAGCAGTTCTTC
CASPRTSGLYNEQFF
>TRBJ2-1|TRBV9|TRBD1
TGTGCCAGCAGCGTCTCAGGGGGCTCCCACAATGAGCAGTTCTTC
CASSVSGGSHNEQFF
>TRBJ2-2|TRBV6-6|TRBD1
TGTGCCAGCAGCGCTCGGGGACAGGGAACCGGGGAGCTGTTTTTT
CASSARGQGTGELFF
>TRBJ2-2|TRBV7-3|.
TGTGCCAGCAGCTTAATTCTGAACACCGGGGAGCTGTTTTTT
CASSLILNTGELFF
>TRBJ2-7|TRBV7-9|.
TGTGCCAGCAGCTTAGTGAGTACCACCTACGAGCAGTACTTC
CASSLVSTTYEQYF
>TRBJ2-2|TRBV6-5|TRBD1
TGTGCCAGCAGGGAACAGGGGGACTCCGGGGAGCTGTTTTTT
CASREQGDSGELFF
>TRBJ2-5|TRBV28|.
TGTGCCAGCAGTTTATGGGAGCGCCAAGAGACCCAGTACTTC
CASSLWERQETQYF
>TRBJ2-7|TRBV13|TRBD1
TGTGCCAGCAGCGAACCGGGACAGGGGATGGACGAGCAGTACTTC
CASSEPGQGMDEQYF
>TRBJ2-1|TRBV27|TRBD1
TGTGCCAGCAGTTCGGGACAGAGCCTCAATGAGCAGTTCTTC
CASSSGQSLNEQFF
>TRBJ2-7|TRBV6-5|TRBD1
TGTGCCAGCAGTTCCCCGGACAGGGGGTACGAGCAGTACTTC
CASSSPDRGYEQYF
>TRBJ1-5|TRBV27|TRBD1
TGTGCCAGCAGTTTTTCGGCAGGGGGTCCTCAGCCCCAGCATTTT
CASSFSAGGPQPQHF
>TRBJ1-2|TRBV6-1|.
TGTGCCAGCAGTGAAGTAGGGGTAAAGGGCGCCTATGGCTACACCTTC
CASSEVGVKGAYGYTF
>TRBJ2-7|TRBV4-3|.
TGCGCCAGCAGCCAAGATGGGGACAACTCCTACGAGCAGTACTTC
CASSQDGDNSYEQYF
>TRBJ1-4|TRBV30|.
TGTGCCTGGAGTGTAGGGGCAGGGCTGGGGGAAAAACTGTTTTTT
CAWSVGAGLGEKLFF
>TRBJ2-1|TRBV9|TRBD2
TGTGCCAGCAGTAAGACCGGGACTAGGGTTAATGAGCAGTTCTTC
CASSKTGTRVNEQFF
>TRBJ1-1|TRBV9|.
TGTGCCAGCAGCCCACGGGGGAGGGGCGGACACGCCAGATTCTTT
CASSPRGRGGHARFF
>TRBJ1-1|TRBV5-4|.
TGTGCCAGCAGCTTGGGGTCACAACCGCGGTACACTGAAGCTTTCTTT
CASSLGSQPRYTEAFF
>TRBJ1-5|TRBV4-1|.
TGCGCCAGCAGCCAAGGGACATTATCAGATCAGCCCCAGCATTTT
CASSQGTLSDQPQHF
>TRBJ2-2|TRBV29-1|.
TGCAGCGCGCAGGTATCCCCGGACACCGGGGAGCTGTTTTTT
CSAQVSPDTGELFF
>TRBJ1-1|TRBV7-6|.
TGTGCCAGCAGCTTATCAGGGAACACTGAAGCTTTCTTT
CASSLSGNTEAFF
>TRBJ2-1|TRBV4-1|.
TGCGCCAGCAGCTCGGGTTTTGGGGGGGCGGATGAGCAGTTCTTC
CASSSGFGGADEQFF
>TRBJ1-5|TRBV6-1|.
TGTGCCAGCTCCCAGGAGGTCAATCAGCCCCAGCATTTT
CASSQEVNQPQHF
>TRBJ2-2|TRBV11-3|TRBD1
TGTGCCAGCAGCTTAGCAGGGACAGCGTACACCGGGGAGCTGTTTTTT
CASSLAGTAYTGELFF
>TRBJ1-5|TRBV6-5|TRBD1
TGTGCCAGCAGTCCTTTACAGGGGAGCAATCAGCCCCAGCATTTT
CASSPLQGSNQPQHF